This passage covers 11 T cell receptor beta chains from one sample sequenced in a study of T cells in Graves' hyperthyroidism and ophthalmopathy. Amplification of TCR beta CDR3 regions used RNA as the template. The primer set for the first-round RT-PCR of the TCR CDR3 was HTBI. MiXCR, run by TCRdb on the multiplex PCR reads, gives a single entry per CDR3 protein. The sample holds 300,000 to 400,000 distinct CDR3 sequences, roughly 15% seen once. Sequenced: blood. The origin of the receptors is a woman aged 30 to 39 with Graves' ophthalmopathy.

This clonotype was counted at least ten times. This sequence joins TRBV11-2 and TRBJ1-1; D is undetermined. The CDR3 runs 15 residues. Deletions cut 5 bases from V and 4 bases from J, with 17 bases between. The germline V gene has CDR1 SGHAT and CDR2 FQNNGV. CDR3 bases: TGTGCCAGCAGCAAGTTACGGGCGGGAGGCACTGAAGCTTTCTTT. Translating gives CASSKLRAGGTEAFF.

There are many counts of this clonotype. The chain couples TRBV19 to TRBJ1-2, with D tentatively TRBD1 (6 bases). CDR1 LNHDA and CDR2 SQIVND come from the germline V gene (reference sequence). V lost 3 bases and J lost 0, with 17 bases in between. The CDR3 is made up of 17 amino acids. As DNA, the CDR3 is TGTGCCAGTAGTATTACTGGCGCGGGACACCCTAACTATGGCTACACCTTC. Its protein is CASSITGAGHPNYGYTF.

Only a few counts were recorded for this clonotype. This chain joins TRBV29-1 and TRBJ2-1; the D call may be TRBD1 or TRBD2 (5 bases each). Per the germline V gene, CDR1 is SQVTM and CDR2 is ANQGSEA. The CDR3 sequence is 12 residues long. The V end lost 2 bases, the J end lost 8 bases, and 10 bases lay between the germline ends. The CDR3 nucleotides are TGCAGCGTTGAACCGGGGCTCGATGAGCAGTTCTTC. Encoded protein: CSVEPGLDEQFF.

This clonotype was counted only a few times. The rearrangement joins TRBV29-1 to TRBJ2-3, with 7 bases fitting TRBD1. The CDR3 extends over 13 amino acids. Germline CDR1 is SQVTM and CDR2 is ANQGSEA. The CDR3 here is CRRQGVRVDTQYF. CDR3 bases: TGCAGGAGACAGGGAGTGCGGGTGGATACGCAGTATTTT.

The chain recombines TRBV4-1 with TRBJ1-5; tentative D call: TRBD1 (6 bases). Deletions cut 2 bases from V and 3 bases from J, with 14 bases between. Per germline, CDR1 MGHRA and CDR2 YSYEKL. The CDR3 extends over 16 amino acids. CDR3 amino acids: CASSQRQKGDNQPQHF. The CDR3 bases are TGCGCCAGCAGCCAAAGACAAAAGGGGGACAATCAGCCCCAGCATTTT.

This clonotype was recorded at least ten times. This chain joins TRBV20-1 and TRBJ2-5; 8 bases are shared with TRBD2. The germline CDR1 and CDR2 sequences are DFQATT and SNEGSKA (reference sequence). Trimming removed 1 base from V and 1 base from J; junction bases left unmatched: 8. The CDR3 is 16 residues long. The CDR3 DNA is TGCAGTGCTAGAGTAGTAAGCGGGGGTTTCCAAGAGACCCAGTACTTC. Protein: CSARVVSGGFQETQYF.

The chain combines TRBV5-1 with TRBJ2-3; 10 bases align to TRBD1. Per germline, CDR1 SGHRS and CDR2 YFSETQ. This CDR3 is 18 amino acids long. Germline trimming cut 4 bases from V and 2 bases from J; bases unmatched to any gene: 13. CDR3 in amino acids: CASSSRDRGPLDTDTQYF. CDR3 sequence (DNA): TGCGCCAGCAGCAGTCGGGACAGGGGCCCCCTTGACACAGATACGCAGTATTTT. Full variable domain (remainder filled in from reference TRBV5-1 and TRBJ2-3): KAGVTQTPRYLIKTRGQQVTLSCSPISGHRSVSWYQQTPGQGLQFLFEYFSETQRNKGNFPGRFSGRQFSNSRSEMNVSTLELGDSALYLCASSSRDRGPLDTDTQYFGPGTRLTVL.

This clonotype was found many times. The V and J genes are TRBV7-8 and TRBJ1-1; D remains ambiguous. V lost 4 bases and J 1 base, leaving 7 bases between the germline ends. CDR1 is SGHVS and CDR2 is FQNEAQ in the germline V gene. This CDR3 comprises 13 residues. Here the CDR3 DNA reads TGTGCCAGCAGCTCCCGGGGGAACACTGAAGCTTTCTTT. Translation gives CASSSRGNTEAFF.

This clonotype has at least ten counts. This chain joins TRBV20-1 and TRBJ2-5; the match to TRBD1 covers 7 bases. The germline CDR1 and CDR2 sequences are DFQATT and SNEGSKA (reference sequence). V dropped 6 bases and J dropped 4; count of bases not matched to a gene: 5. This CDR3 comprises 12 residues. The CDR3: CSAEGQVETQYF. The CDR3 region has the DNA TGCAGTGCGGAAGGACAGGTAGAGACCCAGTACTTC.

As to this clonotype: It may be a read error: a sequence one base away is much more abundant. The CDR3 nucleotides are TGTGCCAGCAGTGATCCCGTCGCGGGGGAGGGGGAGACCCAGTACTTC. This sequence encodes CASSDPVAGEGETQYF. The chain employs TRBV2 and TRBJ2-5, with 7 positions matching TRBD2. Germline V gene data show CDR1 as SNHLY and CDR2 as FYNNEI. CDR3 size: 16 residues. The J segment lost 5 bases and the V segment lost 3 bases, leaving 12 bases of the junction unmatched.

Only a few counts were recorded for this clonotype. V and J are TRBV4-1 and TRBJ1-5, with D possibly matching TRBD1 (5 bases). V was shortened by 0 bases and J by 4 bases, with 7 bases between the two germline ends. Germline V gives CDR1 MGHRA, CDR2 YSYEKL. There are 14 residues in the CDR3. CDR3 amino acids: CASSQDSGNQPQHF. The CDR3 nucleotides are TGCGCCAGCAGCCAAGATTCAGGGAATCAGCCCCAGCATTTT.